This T cell receptor beta chain was documented in a study of blood T cells in healthy people across ages. The study, taken as a whole, reports: Expanded clonotype changes were possibly confounded by unknown donor CMV status.

Worth noting for this clonotype: Its antigen is currently unknown.

Between the trimmed V and J ends, which lost 6 bases and 0 bases, there was a span of 12 bases. Germline V lookup: CDR1 MNHEY, CDR2 SVGEGT. The CDR3 is 15 amino acids. The donors, healthy Caucasians from Russia, were aged roughly 6 to 90. Then a second PCR, running roughly 6 to 12 cycles, was carried out with a sample-barcoded 5' primer and a J-beta primer mix. Each cDNA molecule was tagged by a template-switch adaptor that had 12 random nucleotides. MiXCR, applied by TCRdb to the 5' RACE reads, yields one record per CDR3 protein. The sample lists 800,000 or so distinct CDR3 sequences; around 62% were seen once.

Sequenced material: blood. This receptor was identified in a man aged 25 to 40 in good health. The chain combines TRBV6-2 or TRBV6-3 with TRBJ2-1; D is unresolved. The CDR3 here is CASRQTASSYNEQFF. The CDR3 nucleotides are TGTGCCAGCAGGCAAACAGCGAGCTCCTACAATGAGCAGTTCTTC.